Following are 6 T cell receptor beta chains from one sample sequenced in a study of OX40 agonist ivuxolimab in advanced cancers. Produced via immunoSEQ multiplex PCR; TCRdb's table is partial and in-frame only. Seen here are 80,000 to 100,000 clones, over 75% observed once, and the top ten hold under 0.35%. Sequencing used CD4+ or CD8+ T cells sorted from blood, obtained in a trial of the OX40 agonist ivuxolimab. The receptors were sampled from an adult with an advanced solid tumor such as melanoma, head and neck, liver or kidney cancer.

V usage is TRBV7-2 and J usage is TRBJ2-2; TRBD2 matches 10 bases. Per the germline V gene, CDR1 is SGHTA and CDR2 is FQGNSA. V was pared by 2 bases and J by 8 bases, with 8 bases of the junction left unmatched. The CDR3 covers 16 residues. CDR3 DNA: TGTGCCAGCAGCTTAAGGACTAGCGGCCGAGGTGGGGAGCTGTTTTTT. It is translated as CASSLRTSGRGGELFF.

J is TRBJ2-5 and V is TRBV19; 10 bases match TRBD1. This CDR3 is built from 14 residues. J gave up 4 bases and V 4 bases, and 3 bases lay outside the gene matches. CDR1 and CDR2 from the germline V gene are LNHDA and SQIVND (reference sequence). The CDR3 loop is CASSTRDRGETQYF. DNA for the CDR3: TGTGCCAGTAGTACCCGGGACAGGGGAGAGACCCAGTACTTC. Full variable domain (missing parts from reference TRBV19 and TRBJ2-5): DGGITQSPKYLFRKEGQNVTLSCEQNLNHDAMYWYRQDPGQGLRLIYYSQIVNDFQKGDIAEGYSVSREKKESFPLTVTSAQKNPTAFYLCASSTRDRGETQYFGPGTRLLVL.

The chain joins TRBV7-3 to TRBJ2-2; tentative D call: TRBD1 (6 bases). V dropped 5 bases and J dropped 7 bases, with 20 bases sitting between them. The length of the CDR3 is 16 residues. CDR1 and CDR2 from the germline V gene are SGHTA and FQGTGA. The CDR3 coding sequence is TGTGCCAGCAGCCCACAGGGACCTTTGGTGAGCGGGGAGCTGTTTTTT. Protein product: CASSPQGPLVSGELFF.

In nucleotides, the CDR3 is TGTGCCAGCAGCGCCCACACTAGAGGCCGGAACGAGCAGTACTTC. It codes for CASSAHTRGRNEQYF. This sequence joins TRBV13 and TRBJ2-7; perhaps TRBD2 as D (5 bases). Germline CDR1 and CDR2: PRHDT and FYEKMQ (reference sequence). The CDR3 is 15 amino acids. V was pared by 5 bases and J by 5 bases, with 19 bases between.

The chain joins TRBV19 to TRBJ2-7; TRBD1 matches 10 bases. V lost 7 bases to trimming and J lost 2 bases; unmatched junction nucleotides: 8. Germline V gives CDR1 LNHDA, CDR2 SQIVND (reference sequence). The CDR3 totals 15 residues. The DNA for the CDR3 is TGTGCCAGTACCCCGGGACAGGGGCTTCCCTACGAGCAGTACTTC. This gives the protein CASTPGQGLPYEQYF.

The CDR3 bases are TGCAGCGTTAGCCTGGGTCGCAATGAGCAGTTCTTC. Translation: CSVSLGRNEQFF. The chain links TRBV29-1 to TRBJ2-1; no definite D call. V was trimmed by 5 bases and J by 6 bases, leaving 11 bases between them. Germline V CDR1 and CDR2: SQVTM, ANQGSEA. The CDR3 runs 12 residues.